This T cell receptor (beta chain) was profiled in a study of T-cell memory formation after mild COVID-19. TCRdb itself ran the 5' RACE reads through MiXCR, one entry per CDR3 protein. This sample yields 450,000 to 700,000 distinct CDR3 sequences, of which over 15% are seen a single time; 9.5% to 15% belongs to the top ten. The CDR3 covers 18 residues. V dropped 0 bases and J dropped 2; count of bases not matched to a gene: 9. The germline CDR1 and CDR2 sequences are SGHKS and YYEKEE (reference sequence). In its sample, this clonotype was seen a few times. The TCR was taken from an adult woman who had mild COVID-19 (a few samples of this study predate the infection). Cell type and time point are not known. The chain employs TRBV5-5 and TRBJ1-3; TRBD1 matches 9 bases. Sequenced material: PBMCs or a T cell subset sorted from them (not recorded which). This CDR3 reads CASSLDRGQTAAGNTIYF. As DNA, the CDR3 is TGTGCCAGCAGCTTGGACAGGGGGCAGACAGCTGCTGGAAACACCATATATTTT. Full variable domain (rest looked up from reference TRBV5-5 and TRBJ1-3): DAGVTQSPTHLIKTRGQQVTLRCSPISGHKSVSWYQQVLGQGPQFIFQYYEKEERGRGNFPDRFSARQFPNYSSELNVNALLLGDSALYLCASSLDRGQTAAGNTIYFGEGSWLTVV.